The T cell receptor (beta chain) described here comes from a study of CD8 T cells in ankylosing spondylitis. V was pared by 2 bases and J by 0 bases, with 9 bases of the junction left unmatched. The V gene's germline CDR1 is MNHEY and CDR2 SVGAGI. This CDR3 is built from 17 residues. This clonotype has at least ten counts. MiXCR, applied by TCRdb to the 5' RACE reads, yields one record per CDR3 protein. The profile shows a few hundred thousand distinct CDR3 sequences, about 24% of them singletons. This receptor was obtained from a male donor with ankylosing spondylitis or in good health (not recorded which). The rearrangement links TRBV6-5 to TRBJ1-2; 7 bases are shared with TRBD1. The sample consisted of blood, either unsorted or a sorted T cell fraction (not recorded which). DNA for the CDR3: TGTGCCAGCAGTTACCTGACAGGGCGGCTCGCTAACTATGGCTACACCTTC. This translates into CASSYLTGRLANYGYTF.